A selection of T cell receptor beta chains follows, all from one sample in a study of T cells in Graves' hyperthyroidism and ophthalmopathy. Using its own MiXCR run on the multiplex PCR reads, TCRdb lists one record per CDR3 protein. This sample has approximately 300,000 distinct CDR3 sequences, with approximately 15% found just once. Sequencing was carried out using blood. The receptors come from a woman aged 55-70 years with Graves' ophthalmopathy. The CDR3 runs from the conserved cysteine through the conserved F or W. The D gene is left open where the match is weak. Expanded clones get a size class; other rows say once, few or many, or leave the size out.

CDR3,DNA,size,D,J,V
CASSLTGVYGYTF,TGTGCCAGCAGTTTGACGGGGGTTTATGGCTACACCTTC,many,-,TRBJ1-2,TRBV12-3/TRBV12-4
CATSGEQGDGTEAFF,TGTGCCACCAGTGGCGAACAGGGGGACGGCACTGAAGCTTTCTTT,few,TRBD1,TRBJ1-1,TRBV24-1
CASSVAYRGTEAFF,TGTGCCAGCAGCGTAGCTTATCGGGGAACTGAAGCTTTCTTT,-,-,TRBJ1-1,TRBV7-8
CASNGQGQPQHF,TGTGCCAGCAATGGACAGGGCCAGCCCCAGCATTTT,-,TRBD1,TRBJ1-5,TRBV12-3/TRBV12-4
CATSGLPGANVLTF,TGCGCCACCTCGGGCCTGCCTGGGGCCAACGTCCTGACTTTC,few,-,TRBJ2-6,TRBV5-1
CASNVGTLNTEAFF,TGTGCCAGCAATGTGGGGACACTGAACACTGAAGCTTTCTTT,many,-,TRBJ1-1,TRBV2
CASSFGTASVKGLFF,TGTGCCAGCAGCTTCGGGACAGCCTCCGTGAAAGGACTGTTTTTT,-,TRBD1,TRBJ1-4,TRBV14
CAWGSGSSTDTQYF,TGTGCCTGGGGATCAGGATCTAGCACAGATACGCAGTATTTT,many,-,TRBJ2-3,TRBV30
CSASSPGRYSPLHF,TGCAGTGCTAGTTCACCAGGGAGATATTCACCCCTCCACTTT,many,-,TRBJ1-6,TRBV20-1
CASTDRGVTQYF,TGTGCCAGCACGGACAGGGGAGTGACCCAGTACTTC,few,TRBD1,TRBJ2-5,TRBV2
CASSQDLGVATSGLNEQFF,TGCGCCAGCAGCCAAGATTTAGGAGTAGCGACTAGCGGTCTGAATGAGCAGTTCTTC,-,TRBD2,TRBJ2-1,TRBV4-3
CASLTGTLIDGYTF,TGTGCCAGCCTTACGGGGACATTGATAGATGGCTACACCTTC,many,-,TRBJ1-2,TRBV28
CASSTQLGTGNNEQYF,TGTGCCAGCAGTACCCAACTCGGGACAGGGAACAACGAGCAGTACTTC,-,TRBD1,TRBJ2-7,TRBV2
CASKASGGTDTQYF,TGTGCCAGTAAGGCGTCGGGGGGGACAGATACGCAGTATTTT,-,TRBD2,TRBJ2-3,TRBV19
CASSVGDGYTF,TGTGCCAGCAGCGTAGGCGATGGCTACACCTTC,many,-,TRBJ1-2,TRBV9
CASSSGQGGSYEQYF,TGTGCCAGCAGCTCGGGACAGGGTGGCTCCTACGAGCAGTACTTC,many,TRBD1,TRBJ2-7,TRBV11-3
CAWSVLTGEQPQHF,TGTGCCTGGAGTGTATTGACAGGGGAACAGCCCCAGCATTTT,many,TRBD1,TRBJ1-5,TRBV30
CASSLARQGGTGELFF,TGTGCCAGCAGCTTAGCGAGGCAGGGGGGCACCGGGGAGCTGTTTTTT,-,-,TRBJ2-2,TRBV7-2
CASSPRTSGTGETQYF,TGTGCCAGCAGCCCTCGGACTAGCGGTACTGGAGAGACCCAGTACTTC,-,TRBD2,TRBJ2-5,TRBV3-1
CASSRTQNQETQYF,TGTGCCAGCAGTCGAACTCAGAACCAAGAGACCCAGTACTTC,many,-,TRBJ2-5,TRBV2
CASSIGQAAGGAQHF,TGTGCCAGCAGTATTGGACAGGCCGCGGGGGGGGCCCAGCATTTT,-,TRBD1,TRBJ1-5,TRBV2
CASSYNGLRDEKLFF,TGCGCCAGCAGCTACAACGGGCTTCGGGATGAAAAACTGTTTTTT,-,-,TRBJ1-4,TRBV4-1